These 10 T cell receptor beta chains were all obtained from the same sample, sequenced in a study of cytomegalovirus exposure and HLA in healthy donors. Use of 60 Vbeta and 13 Jbeta primers characterized the PCR. TCRdb keeps only in-frame clones here, not all; method: immunoSEQ multiplex PCR. Of roughly 130,000 clones in the sample, nearly 90% are singletons; the top ten hold 0.45% to 0.55%. The source material was PBMCs. Every receptor here comes from a woman between 40 and 50 years old in good health and CMV-seronegative.

V usage is TRBV28 and J usage is TRBJ2-5; D possibly corresponds to TRBD2 (6 bases). V lost 11 bases and J lost 5, with 12 bases in between. Germline CDR1 reads MDHEN; CDR2 reads SYDVKM. CDR3 length equals 11 residues. CDR3 amino acids: CACGGRETQYF. CDR3 bases: TGTGCCTGCGGAGGGCGGGAGACCCAGTACTTC.

This chain links TRBV6-5 with TRBJ2-5; TRBD2 matches at 10 bases. Germline V CDR1 and CDR2: MNHEY, SVGAGI. Trimming at V came to 2 bases and at J to 4 bases, leaving 7 bases not matched to a gene. The CDR3 runs to 16 residues. The CDR3: CASSYGRLAGGETQYF. In DNA form, the CDR3 reads TGTGCCAGCAGTTACGGTAGACTAGCGGGTGGAGAGACCCAGTACTTC.

J is TRBJ2-7 and V is TRBV28; 8 bases line up with TRBD1. Germline CDR1 reads MDHEN; CDR2 reads SYDVKM. The CDR3 contains 15 residues. V was pared by 7 bases and J by 4 bases, with 12 bases of the junction left unmatched. The CDR3 region is CASIPGGVSRYEQYF. DNA for the CDR3: TGTGCCAGCATCCCAGGGGGCGTTTCCCGGTACGAGCAGTACTTC.

J is TRBJ1-5 and V is TRBV27; D is uncertain. CDR1 is MNHEY, CDR2 SMNVEV, per germline (reference sequence). The ends were cut back, 2 bases at V and 0 bases at J, with 8 bases in the middle. The length of the CDR3 is 15 residues. CDR3 sequence: CASSLGPHSNQPQHF. In DNA form, the CDR3 reads TGTGCCAGCAGTTTAGGGCCTCATAGCAATCAGCCCCAGCATTTT.

This chain joins TRBV5-1 and TRBJ2-6, with D possibly being TRBD1 (5 bases). Trimming cost V 6 bases and J 2 bases, with 9 bases left between them. Germline V CDR1 and CDR2: SGHRS, YFSETQ. The length of the CDR3 is 14 residues. The CDR3 region has the DNA TGCGCCAGCAAGGGGATGCCTGGGGCCAACGTCCTGACTTTC. It yields the protein CASKGMPGANVLTF.

The chain employs TRBV2 and TRBJ1-3; TRBD1 might be the D (5 bases). Trimming removed 7 bases at V and 4 bases at J, with 11 bases between. CDR3 length equals 13 residues. CDR1 is SNHLY, CDR2 FYNNEI, per germline. CDR3 coding DNA: TGTGCCAGCACCCTACGACAGGGAAACACCATATATTTT. This sequence encodes CASTLRQGNTIYF.

The chain recombines TRBV6-5 with TRBJ1-5, with D possibly being TRBD1 (5 bases). The germline gives CDR1 MNHEY, CDR2 SVGAGI. Trimming took off 6 bases at V and 0 bases at J, with 12 bases between the two ends. The CDR3 loop spans 15 amino acids. The CDR3 sequence is CASSQGAASNQPQHF. The CDR3 nucleotides are TGTGCCAGCAGCCAAGGGGCAGCTAGCAATCAGCCCCAGCATTTT.

The J gene is TRBJ2-1, the V gene TRBV6-5, with a weak D call TRBD2 (6 bases). Germline V lookup: CDR1 MNHEY, CDR2 SVGAGI. CDR3 length equals 15 residues. Trimming stripped 2 bases from V and 5 bases from J, with 13 bases between. The CDR3 here is CASSYKAGGDNEQFF. In nucleotides, the CDR3 is TGTGCCAGCAGTTACAAAGCGGGCGGTGACAATGAGCAGTTCTTC.

For the CDR3, the DNA is TGTGCCAGCAGCTTAGCAGGACACCCTGATAATGACTATGGCTACACCTTC. Translated, it gives CASSLAGHPDNDYGYTF. The chain employs TRBV7-8 and TRBJ1-2; a possible D gene is TRBD1 (5 bases). The V end lost 0 bases, the J end lost 3 bases, and 17 bases lay between the germline ends. The CDR3 loop spans 17 amino acids. Germline CDR1 is SGHVS and CDR2 is FQNEAQ.

The chain has TRBV11-2 and TRBJ2-5, with a weak D call TRBD2 (6 bases). The ends were cut back, 7 bases at V and 5 bases at J, with 17 bases in the middle. The CDR3 length is 14 residues. Germline CDR1 reads SGHAT; CDR2 reads FQNNGV. This CDR3 is CASTPPPGEETQYF. The CDR3 DNA reads as TGTGCCAGCACCCCCCCTCCGGGAGAGGAGACCCAGTACTTC. Drawing the rest from reference TRBV11-2 and TRBJ2-5, the complete variable domain is EAGVAQSPRYKIIEKRQSVAFWCNPISGHATLYWYQQILGQGPKLLIQFQNNGVVDDSQLPKDRFSAERLKGVDSTLKIQPAKLEDSAVYLCASTPPPGEETQYFGPGTRLLVL.